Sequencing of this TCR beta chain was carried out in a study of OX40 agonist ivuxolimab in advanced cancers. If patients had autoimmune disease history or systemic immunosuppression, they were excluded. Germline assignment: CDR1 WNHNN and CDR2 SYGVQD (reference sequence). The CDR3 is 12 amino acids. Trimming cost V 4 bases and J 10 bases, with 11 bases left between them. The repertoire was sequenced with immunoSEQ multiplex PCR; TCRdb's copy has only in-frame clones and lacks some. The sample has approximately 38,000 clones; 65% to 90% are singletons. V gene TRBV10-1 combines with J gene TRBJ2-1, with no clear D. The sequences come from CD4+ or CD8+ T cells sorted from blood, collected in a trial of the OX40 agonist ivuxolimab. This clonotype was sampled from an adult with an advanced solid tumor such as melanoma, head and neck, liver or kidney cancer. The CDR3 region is CASSGHIGEQFF. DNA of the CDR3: TGCGCCAGCAGTGGTCATATCGGGGAGCAGTTCTTC.